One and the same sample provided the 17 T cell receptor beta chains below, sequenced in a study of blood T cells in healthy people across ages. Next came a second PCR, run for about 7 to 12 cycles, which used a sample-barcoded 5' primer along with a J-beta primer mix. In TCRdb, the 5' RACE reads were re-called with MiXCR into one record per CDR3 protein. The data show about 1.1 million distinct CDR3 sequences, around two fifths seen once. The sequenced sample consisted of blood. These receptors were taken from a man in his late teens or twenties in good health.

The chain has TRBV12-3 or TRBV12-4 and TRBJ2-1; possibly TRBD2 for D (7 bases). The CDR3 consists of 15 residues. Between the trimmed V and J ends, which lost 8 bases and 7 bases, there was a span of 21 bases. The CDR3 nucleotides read TGTGCCAGCGAATCGGGACGGGGGGCGCGGAATGAGCAGTTCTTC. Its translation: CASESGRGARNEQFF.

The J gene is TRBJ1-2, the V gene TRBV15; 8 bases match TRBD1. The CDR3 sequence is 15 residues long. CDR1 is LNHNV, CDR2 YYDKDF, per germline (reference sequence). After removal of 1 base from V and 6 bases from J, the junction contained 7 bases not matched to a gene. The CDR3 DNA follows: TGTGCCACCAGCAGAGTGGACAGGGATCAAGATGGCTACACCTTC. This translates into CATSRVDRDQDGYTF.

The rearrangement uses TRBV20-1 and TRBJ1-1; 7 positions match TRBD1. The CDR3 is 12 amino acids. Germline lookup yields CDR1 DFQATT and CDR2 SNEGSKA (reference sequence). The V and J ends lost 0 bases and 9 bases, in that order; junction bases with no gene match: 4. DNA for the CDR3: TGCAGTGCTAGAGATCCGGGACAGCAAGCTTTCTTT. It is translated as CSARDPGQQAFF.

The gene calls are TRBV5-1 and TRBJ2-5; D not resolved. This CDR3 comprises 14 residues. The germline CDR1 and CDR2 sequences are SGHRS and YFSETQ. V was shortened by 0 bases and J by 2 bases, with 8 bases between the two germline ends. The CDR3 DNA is TGCGCCAGCAGCTTGGAGGCCAGTCAAGAGACCCAGTACTTC. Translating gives CASSLEASQETQYF.

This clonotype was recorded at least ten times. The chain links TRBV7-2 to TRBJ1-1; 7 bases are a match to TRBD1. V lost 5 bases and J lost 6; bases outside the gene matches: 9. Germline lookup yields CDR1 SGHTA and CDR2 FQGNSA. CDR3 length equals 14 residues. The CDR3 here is CASSARGMSAEAFF. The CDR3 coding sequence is TGTGCCAGCAGCGCCAGGGGGATGAGCGCTGAAGCTTTCTTT.

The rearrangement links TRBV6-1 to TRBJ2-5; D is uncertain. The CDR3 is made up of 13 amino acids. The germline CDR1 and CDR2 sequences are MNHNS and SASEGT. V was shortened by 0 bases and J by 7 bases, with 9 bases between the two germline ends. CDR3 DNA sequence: TGTGCCAGCAGTGAAGCCCCCATGGGGACCCAGTACTTC. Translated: CASSEAPMGTQYF.

The CDR3 bases are TGTGCCAGCAGCGGGAATAGTCGAGGCAATGAGCAGTTCTTC. This sequence encodes CASSGNSRGNEQFF. The chain couples TRBV9 to TRBJ2-1; D is uncertain. Per the germline V gene, CDR1 is SGDLS and CDR2 is YYNGEE. Deletions cut 3 bases from V and 6 bases from J, with 13 bases between. The CDR3 totals 14 residues. Looking up the rest from reference TRBV9 and TRBJ2-1 gives the full variable domain: DSGVTQTPKHLITATGQRVTLRCSPRSGDLSVYWYQQSLDQGLQFLIQYYNGEERAKGNILERFSAQQFPDLHSELNLSSLELGDSALYFCASSGNSRGNEQFFGPGTRLTVL.

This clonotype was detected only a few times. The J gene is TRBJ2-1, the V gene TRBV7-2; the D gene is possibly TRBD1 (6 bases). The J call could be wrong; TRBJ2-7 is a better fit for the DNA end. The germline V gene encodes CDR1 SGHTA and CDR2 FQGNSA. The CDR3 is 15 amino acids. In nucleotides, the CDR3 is TGTGCCAGCAGCGCCAGCTGGGGGCTCCACAATGAGCAGTACTTC. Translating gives CASSASWGLHNEQYF.

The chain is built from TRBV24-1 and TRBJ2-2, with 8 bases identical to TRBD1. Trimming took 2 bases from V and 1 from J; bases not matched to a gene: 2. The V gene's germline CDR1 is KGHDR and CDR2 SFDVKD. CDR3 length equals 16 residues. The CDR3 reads CATSDSGQVNTGELFF. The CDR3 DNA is TGTGCCACCAGTGATTCGGGACAGGTGAACACCGGGGAGCTGTTTTTT.

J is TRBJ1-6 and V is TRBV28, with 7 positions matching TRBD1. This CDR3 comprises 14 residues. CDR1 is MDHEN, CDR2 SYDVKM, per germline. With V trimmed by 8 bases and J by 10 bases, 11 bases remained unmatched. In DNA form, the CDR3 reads TGTGCCAGCCTCCGGGACAGAGTACCCTCACCCCTCCACTTT. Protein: CASLRDRVPSPLHF.

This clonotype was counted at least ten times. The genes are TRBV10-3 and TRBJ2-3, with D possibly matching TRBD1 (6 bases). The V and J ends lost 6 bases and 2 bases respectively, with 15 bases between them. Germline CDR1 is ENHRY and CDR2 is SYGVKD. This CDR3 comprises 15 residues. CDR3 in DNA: TGTGCCATCAGGGCCCGGGACACCCACACAGATACGCAGTATTTT. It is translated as CAIRARDTHTDTQYF.

The CDR3 DNA follows: TGTGCCAGCAGCTTAGGGACAGGGGAACACGAGCAGTACTTC. Its protein is CASSLGTGEHEQYF. V and J are TRBV7-8 and TRBJ2-7; 9 positions match TRBD1. With 1 base clipped from V and 5 bases from J, the junction kept 3 bases outside the gene matches. Germline loops: CDR1 SGHVS, CDR2 FQNEAQ. The length of the CDR3 is 14 residues.

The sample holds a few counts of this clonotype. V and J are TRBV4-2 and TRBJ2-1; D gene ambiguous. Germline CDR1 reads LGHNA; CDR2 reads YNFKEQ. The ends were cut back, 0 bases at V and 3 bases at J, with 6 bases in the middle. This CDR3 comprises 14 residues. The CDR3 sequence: CASSQETFYNEQFF. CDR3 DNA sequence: TGTGCCAGCAGCCAAGAAACTTTCTACAATGAGCAGTTCTTC.

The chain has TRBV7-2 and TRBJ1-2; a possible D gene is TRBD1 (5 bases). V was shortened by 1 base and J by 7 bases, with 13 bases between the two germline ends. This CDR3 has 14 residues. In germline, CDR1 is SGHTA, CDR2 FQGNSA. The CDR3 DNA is TGTGCCAGCAGCTTAGGGTCCGGGGGAAGTGGCTACACCTTC. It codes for CASSLGSGGSGYTF.

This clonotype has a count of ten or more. CDR3 nucleotide sequence: TGCGCCAGCAGCTTTAGCGGGGGGCGACAAGAGACCCAGTACTTC. This codes for CASSFSGGRQETQYF. V and J are TRBV5-1 and TRBJ2-5; TRBD2 matches 10 bases. The germline CDR1 and CDR2 sequences are SGHRS and YFSETQ. Trimming took 2 bases from V and 2 from J; bases not matched to a gene: 3. The CDR3 extends over 15 amino acids.

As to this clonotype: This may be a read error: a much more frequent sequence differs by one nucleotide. This CDR3 reads CSARLGPGTETQYF. The CDR3 DNA sequence: TGCAGTGCTAGGCTTGGTCCGGGCACAGAGACGCAGTATTTT. V gene TRBV20-1 combines with J gene TRBJ2-3, with D hard to call. The germline gives CDR1 DFQATT, CDR2 SNEGSKA (reference sequence). CDR3 length equals 14 residues.

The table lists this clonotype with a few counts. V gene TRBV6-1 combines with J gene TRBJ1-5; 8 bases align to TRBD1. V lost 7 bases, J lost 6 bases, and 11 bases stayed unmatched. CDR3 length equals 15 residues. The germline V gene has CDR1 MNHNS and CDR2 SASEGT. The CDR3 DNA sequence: TGTGCCAGCACCGAAACGGGGACAGGCCTTCAGCCCCAGCATTTT. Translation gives CASTETGTGLQPQHF.